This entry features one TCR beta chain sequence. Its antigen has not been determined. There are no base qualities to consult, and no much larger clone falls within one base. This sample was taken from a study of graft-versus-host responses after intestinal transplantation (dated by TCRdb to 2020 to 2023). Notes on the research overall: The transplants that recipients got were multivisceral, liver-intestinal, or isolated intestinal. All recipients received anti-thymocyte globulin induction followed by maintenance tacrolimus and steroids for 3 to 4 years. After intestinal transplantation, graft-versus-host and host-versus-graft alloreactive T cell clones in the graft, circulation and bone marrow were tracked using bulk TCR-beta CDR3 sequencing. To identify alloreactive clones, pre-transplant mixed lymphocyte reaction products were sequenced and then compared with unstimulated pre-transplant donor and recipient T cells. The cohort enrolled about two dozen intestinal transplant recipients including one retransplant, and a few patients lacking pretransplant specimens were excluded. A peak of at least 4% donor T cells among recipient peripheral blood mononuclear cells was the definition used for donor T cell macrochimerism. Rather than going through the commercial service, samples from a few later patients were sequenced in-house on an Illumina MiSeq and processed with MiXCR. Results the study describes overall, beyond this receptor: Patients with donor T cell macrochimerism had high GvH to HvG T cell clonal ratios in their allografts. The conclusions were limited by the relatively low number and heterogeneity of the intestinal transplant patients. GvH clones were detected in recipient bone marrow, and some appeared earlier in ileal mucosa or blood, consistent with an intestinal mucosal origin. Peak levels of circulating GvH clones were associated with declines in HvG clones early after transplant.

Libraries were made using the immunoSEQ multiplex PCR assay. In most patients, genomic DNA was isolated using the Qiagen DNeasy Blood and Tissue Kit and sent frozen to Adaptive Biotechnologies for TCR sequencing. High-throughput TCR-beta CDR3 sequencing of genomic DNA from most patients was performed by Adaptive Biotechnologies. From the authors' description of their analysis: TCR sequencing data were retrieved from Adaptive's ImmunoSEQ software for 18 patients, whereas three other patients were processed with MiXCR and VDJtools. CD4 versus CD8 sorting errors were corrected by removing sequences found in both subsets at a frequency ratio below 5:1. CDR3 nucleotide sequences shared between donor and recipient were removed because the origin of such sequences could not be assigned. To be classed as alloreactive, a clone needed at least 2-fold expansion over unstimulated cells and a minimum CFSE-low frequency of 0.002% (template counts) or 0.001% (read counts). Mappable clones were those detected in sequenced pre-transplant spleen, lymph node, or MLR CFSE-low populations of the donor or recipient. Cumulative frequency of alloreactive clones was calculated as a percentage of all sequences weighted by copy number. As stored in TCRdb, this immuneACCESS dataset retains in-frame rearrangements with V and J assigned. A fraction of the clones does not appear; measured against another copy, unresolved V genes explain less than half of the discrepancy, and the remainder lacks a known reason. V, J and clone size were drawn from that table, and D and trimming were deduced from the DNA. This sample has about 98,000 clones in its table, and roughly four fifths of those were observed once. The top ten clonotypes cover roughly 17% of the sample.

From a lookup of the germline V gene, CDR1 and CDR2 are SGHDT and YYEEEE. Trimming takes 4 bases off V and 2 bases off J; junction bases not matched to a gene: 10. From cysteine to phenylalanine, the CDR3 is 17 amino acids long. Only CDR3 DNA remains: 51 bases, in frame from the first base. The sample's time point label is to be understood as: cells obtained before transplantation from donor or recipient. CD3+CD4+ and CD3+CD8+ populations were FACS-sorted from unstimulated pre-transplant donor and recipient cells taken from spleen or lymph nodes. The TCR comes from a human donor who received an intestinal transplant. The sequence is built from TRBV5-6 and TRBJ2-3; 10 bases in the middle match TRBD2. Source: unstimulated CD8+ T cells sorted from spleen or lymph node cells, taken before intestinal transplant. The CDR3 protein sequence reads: CASSGALAGADTDTQYF. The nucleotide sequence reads TGTGCCAGCAGCGGAGCCCTAGCGGGGGCCGACACAGATACGCAGTATTTT.